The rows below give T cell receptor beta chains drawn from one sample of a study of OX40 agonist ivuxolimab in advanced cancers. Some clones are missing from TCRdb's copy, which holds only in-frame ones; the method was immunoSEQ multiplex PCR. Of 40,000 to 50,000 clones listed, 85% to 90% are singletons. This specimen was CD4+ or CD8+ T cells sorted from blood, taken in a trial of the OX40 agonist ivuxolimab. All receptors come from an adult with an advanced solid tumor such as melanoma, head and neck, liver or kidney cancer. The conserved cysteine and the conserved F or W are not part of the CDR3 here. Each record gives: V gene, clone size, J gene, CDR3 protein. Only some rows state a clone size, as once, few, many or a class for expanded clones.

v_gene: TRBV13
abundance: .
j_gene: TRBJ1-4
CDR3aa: ASSSPGTGNEKLF

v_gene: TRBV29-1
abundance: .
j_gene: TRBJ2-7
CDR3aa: SVVGESYEQY

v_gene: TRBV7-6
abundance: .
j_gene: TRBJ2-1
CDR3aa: ASSLPNNEQF

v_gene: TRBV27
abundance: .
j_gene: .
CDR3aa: ASQVSRGPYEQY

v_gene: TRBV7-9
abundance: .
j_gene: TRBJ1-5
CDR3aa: ASSEGRTDAYSNQPQH

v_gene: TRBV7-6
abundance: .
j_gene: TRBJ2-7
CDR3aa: ASSQDRGPSYEQY

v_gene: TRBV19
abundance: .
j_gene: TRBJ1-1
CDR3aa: ATRAGGRAF

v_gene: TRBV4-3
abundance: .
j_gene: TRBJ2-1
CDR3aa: ASSLVGEQF

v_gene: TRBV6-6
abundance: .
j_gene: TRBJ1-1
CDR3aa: ASSSSSTNTEAF

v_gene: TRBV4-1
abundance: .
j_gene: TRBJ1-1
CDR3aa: ASSPSPNTEAF

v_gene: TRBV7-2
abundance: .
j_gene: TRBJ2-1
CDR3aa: ASSLGSGVLYNEQF

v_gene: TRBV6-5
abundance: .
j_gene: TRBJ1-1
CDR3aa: ASSHVLVGNTEAF

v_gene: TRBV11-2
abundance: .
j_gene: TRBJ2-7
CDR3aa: ASSLAGPGSEQY

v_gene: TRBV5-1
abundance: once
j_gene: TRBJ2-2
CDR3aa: ASSLFAGGPVTGELF

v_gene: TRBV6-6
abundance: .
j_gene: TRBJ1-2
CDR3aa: ASTTGGLNYGYT

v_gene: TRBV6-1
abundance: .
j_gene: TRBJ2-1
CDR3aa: ASSEGQGSSGEQF

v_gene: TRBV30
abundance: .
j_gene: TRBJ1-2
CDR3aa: AWSVGRGYGYT

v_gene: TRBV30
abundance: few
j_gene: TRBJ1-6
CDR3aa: AWIGMDNSPLH

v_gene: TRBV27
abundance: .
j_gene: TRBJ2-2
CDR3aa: ASSPGHASTGELF

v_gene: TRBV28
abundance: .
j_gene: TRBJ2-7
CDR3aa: ASRGTGTGSWEQY

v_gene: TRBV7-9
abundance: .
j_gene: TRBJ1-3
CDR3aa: ASSFPGQIGNTIY

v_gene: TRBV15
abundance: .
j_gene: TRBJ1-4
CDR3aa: ATSIGQGGTNEKLF

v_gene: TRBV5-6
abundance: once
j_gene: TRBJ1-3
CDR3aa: ASSLGQNSGNTIY

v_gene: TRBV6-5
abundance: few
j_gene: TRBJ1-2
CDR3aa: ASSYSGDSSYGYT

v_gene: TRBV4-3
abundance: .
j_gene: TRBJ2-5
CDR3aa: ASSQVHGLAGEETQY

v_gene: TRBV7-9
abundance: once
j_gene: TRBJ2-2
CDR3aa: ASSLVPGQGLNTGELF

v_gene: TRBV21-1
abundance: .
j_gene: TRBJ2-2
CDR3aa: ASRGGGNTGELF

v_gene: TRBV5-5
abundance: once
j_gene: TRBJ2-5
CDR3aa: ASSLEAGEQETQY

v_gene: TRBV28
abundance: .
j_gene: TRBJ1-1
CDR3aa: ASSPLDGWTEAF

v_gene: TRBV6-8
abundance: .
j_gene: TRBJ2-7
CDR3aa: ASSYSTGTYEQY

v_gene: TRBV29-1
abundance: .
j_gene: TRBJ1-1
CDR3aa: SVGGGNTEAF

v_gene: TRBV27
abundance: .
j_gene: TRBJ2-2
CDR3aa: ASSLDTGTGMTGELF

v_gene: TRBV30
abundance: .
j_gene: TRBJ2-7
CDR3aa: AWSAIRDRGDEQY

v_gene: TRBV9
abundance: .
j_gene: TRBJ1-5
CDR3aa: ASSVVTVGGAFNQPQH

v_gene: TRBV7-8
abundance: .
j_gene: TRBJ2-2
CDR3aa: ASSFDRDLF

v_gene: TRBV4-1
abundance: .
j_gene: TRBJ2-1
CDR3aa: ASSQDQRGGSEQF

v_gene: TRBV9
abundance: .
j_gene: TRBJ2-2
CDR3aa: ASSVGVTGELF

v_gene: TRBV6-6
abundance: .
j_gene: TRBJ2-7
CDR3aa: ASSPWRAQGLSEQY

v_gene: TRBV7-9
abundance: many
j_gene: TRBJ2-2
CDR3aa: ASSLHNTGELF

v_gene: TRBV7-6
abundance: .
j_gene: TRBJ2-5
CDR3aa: ASSLFGLAVETQY

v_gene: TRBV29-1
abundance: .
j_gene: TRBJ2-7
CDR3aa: SVEKAGDSPYEQY

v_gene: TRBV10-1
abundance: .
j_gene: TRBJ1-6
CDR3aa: ASSGYNSPLH

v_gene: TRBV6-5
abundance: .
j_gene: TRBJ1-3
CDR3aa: ASSYSGQHGNTIY

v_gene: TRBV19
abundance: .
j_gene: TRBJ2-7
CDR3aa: ASSHAPVSSSYEQY

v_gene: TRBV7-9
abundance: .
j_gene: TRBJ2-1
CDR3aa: ASRASRSGGRYEQF

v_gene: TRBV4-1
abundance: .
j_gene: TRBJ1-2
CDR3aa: ASSQGTRTGNYGYT

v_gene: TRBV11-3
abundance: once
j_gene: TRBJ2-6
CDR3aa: ASSLGQGATGANVLT

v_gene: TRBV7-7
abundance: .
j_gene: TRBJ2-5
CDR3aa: ATLPDVDWGTQY

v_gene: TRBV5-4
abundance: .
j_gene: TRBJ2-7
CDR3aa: ASSLPGAVEQY

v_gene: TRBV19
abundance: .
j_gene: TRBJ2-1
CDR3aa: ASRRAGSSYNEQF

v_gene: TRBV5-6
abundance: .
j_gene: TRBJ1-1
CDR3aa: ASSLEGGNTEAF

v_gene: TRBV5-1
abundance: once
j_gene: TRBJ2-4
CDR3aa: ASSMLPSGATKNIQY

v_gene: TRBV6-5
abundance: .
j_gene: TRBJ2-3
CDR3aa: ASKNPGDTQY

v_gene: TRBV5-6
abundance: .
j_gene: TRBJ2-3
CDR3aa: ASSLPRVTDTQY

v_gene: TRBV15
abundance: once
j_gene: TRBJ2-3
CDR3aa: ATSRGQGYDTQY

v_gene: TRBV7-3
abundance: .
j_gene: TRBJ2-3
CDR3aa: ASSLPDRQGTDTQY

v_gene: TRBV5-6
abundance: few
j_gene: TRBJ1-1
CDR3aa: ASSYGTLENTEAF

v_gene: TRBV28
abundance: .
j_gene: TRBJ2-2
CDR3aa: ASSPSGTSIGELF

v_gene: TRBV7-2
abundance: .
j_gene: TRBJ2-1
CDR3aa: ASSLEVAGAYNEQF